The rows below give T cell receptor beta chains drawn from one sample of a study of shared clonotypes between healthy human individuals. TCRdb's table, derived via immunoSEQ multiplex PCR, lists solely in-frame clones and lacks some. The data show some 2 million clones, roughly 95% seen once. Sequencing was performed on naive CD8+ T cells sorted from blood. The source of these receptors is a man younger than 35 in good health. The CDR3 runs from the conserved cysteine through the conserved F or W. The order of the fields is J gene, V gene, clone size, D gene, CDR3 protein, CDR3 DNA. D genes are given only for firm matches. Some rows mark clone size as missing; the rest say once, few, many or name a class of expanded clone.

TRBJ2-2 TRBV29-1 NA NA CSVALRGEAGELFF TGCAGCGTTGCCCTGAGAGGGGAGGCCGGGGAGCTGTTTTTT
TRBJ1-5 TRBV6-1 NA NA CASSEAQVSNQPQHF TGTGCCAGCAGTGAAGCGCAGGTCAGCAATCAGCCCCAGCATTTT
TRBJ2-3 TRBV19 NA NA CATHAGWSTDTQYF TGTGCCACCCATGCGGGGTGGAGCACAGATACGCAGTATTTT
TRBJ2-7 TRBV10-3 NA NA CAINPGNPYEQYF TGTGCCATCAACCCCGGGAATCCCTACGAGCAGTACTTC
TRBJ1-1 TRBV6-6 NA NA CASGPGRGNTEAFF TGTGCCAGCGGACCGGGCAGGGGGAACACTGAAGCTTTCTTT
TRBJ2-1 TRBV29-1 NA TRBD2 CSVVVSGGSNEQFF TGCAGCGTTGTCGTTAGCGGGGGGTCGAATGAGCAGTTCTTC
TRBJ1-1 TRBV6-1 once NA CASSGNRVTEAFF TGTGCCAGCAGTGGGAACAGGGTTACTGAAGCTTTCTTT
TRBJ2-5 TRBV4-1 NA NA CASSHPGGGRETQYF TGCGCCAGCAGCCACCCAGGGGGGGGTAGGGAGACCCAGTACTTC
TRBJ2-2 TRBV6-5 NA NA CASSYSSGEYTGELFF TGTGCCAGCAGTTACTCGTCAGGGGAGTACACCGGGGAGCTGTTTTTT
TRBJ1-5 TRBV7-9 once NA CASSLADSDNQPQHF TGTGCCAGCAGCTTAGCGGACAGTGACAATCAGCCCCAGCATTTT
TRBJ2-2 TRBV5-6 NA TRBD2 CASSLWGGELFF TGTGCCAGCAGCTTGTGGGGGGGAGAGCTGTTTTTT
TRBJ2-3 TRBV4-1 NA NA CASTGTIADTQYF TGCGCCAGCACCGGGACCATTGCAGATACGCAGTATTTT
TRBJ2-7 TRBV5-4 NA TRBD1 CASSPDRGRGHEQYF TGTGCCAGCAGTCCGGACAGGGGGAGGGGACACGAGCAGTACTTC
TRBJ2-1 TRBV7-9 NA TRBD1 CASSFFRSTGSYNEQFF TGTGCCAGCAGCTTTTTCCGCTCGACAGGGTCCTACAATGAGCAGTTCTTC
TRBJ1-6 TRBV7-9 once NA CASSGSTVGSPLHF TGTGCCAGCAGCGGCAGCACGGTAGGATCACCCCTCCACTTT
TRBJ2-7 TRBV4-3 NA NA CASSQEYMGSYEQYF TGCGCCAGCAGCCAAGAGTATATGGGGTCCTACGAGCAGTACTTC
TRBJ1-6 TRBV19 NA NA CASGPGVSYNSPLHF TGTGCCAGTGGACCAGGGGTGTCCTATAATTCACCCCTCCACTTT
TRBJ2-1 TRBV30 NA NA CAWSVSTGGPNEQFF TGTGCCTGGAGTGTAAGTACCGGGGGACCCAATGAGCAGTTCTTC
TRBJ2-1 TRBV7-9 NA TRBD2 CASSYSGTAENEQFF TGTGCCAGCAGCTACAGCGGGACGGCAGAGAATGAGCAGTTCTTC
TRBJ1-2 TRBV6-5 NA TRBD1 CASSPFRTGNYGYTF TGTGCCAGCAGTCCCTTCAGGACAGGGAACTATGGCTACACCTTC
TRBJ2-5 TRBV30 NA NA CAWRGPGSGETQYF TGTGCCTGGAGGGGACCCGGGTCAGGAGAGACCCAGTACTTC
TRBJ2-7 TRBV5-8 NA TRBD1 CASSITGTGAFHEQYF TGTGCCAGCAGCATAACCGGGACAGGGGCGTTCCACGAGCAGTACTTC
TRBJ1-1 TRBV28 NA NA CATGVGGGTEAFF TGTGCCACCGGCGTCGGGGGTGGCACTGAAGCTTTCTTT
TRBJ1-2 TRBV28 NA NA CASSWDTANYGYTF TGTGCCAGCAGTTGGGACACTGCTAACTATGGCTACACCTTC
TRBJ2-3 TRBV28 NA NA CASSLTGGTDTQYF TGTGCCAGCAGTTTAACGGGGGGCACAGATACGCAGTATTTT
TRBJ1-1 TRBV4-3 NA NA CASSLGRGGTEAFF TGCGCCAGCAGTTTAGGGAGGGGAGGCACTGAAGCTTTCTTT
TRBJ1-1 TRBV27 NA TRBD1 CASSLGTGWSQTEAFF TGTGCCAGCAGTCTCGGGACAGGATGGTCACAGACTGAAGCTTTCTTT
TRBJ2-7 TRBV7-9 NA NA CASSLDRKGSYEQYF TGTGCCAGCAGCTTAGACAGGAAGGGATCCTACGAGCAGTACTTC
TRBJ2-1 TRBV28 NA TRBD1 CASSWGQGPNEQFF TGTGCCAGCAGTTGGGGACAGGGCCCAAATGAGCAGTTCTTC
TRBJ1-4 TRBV7-9 NA TRBD1 CASSPTGAGEKLFF TGTGCCAGCAGCCCTACAGGGGCTGGTGAAAAACTGTTTTTT
TRBJ2-7 TRBV4-1 NA NA CASSHSPPGSYEQYF TGCGCCAGCAGCCATAGCCCCCCTGGCTCCTACGAGCAGTACTTC
TRBJ2-5 TRBV12-5 NA NA CASGFTSNGDRETQYF TGTGCTAGTGGTTTTACTAGTAATGGTGATCGGGAGACCCAGTACTTC
TRBJ1-4 TRBV4-1 NA NA CASSQGGSRTTNEKLFF TGCGCCAGCAGCCAAGGGGGTTCTCGGACAACTAATGAAAAACTGTTTTTT
TRBJ2-1 TRBV5-1 NA TRBD1 CASSGGGQVNYNEQFF TGCGCCAGCAGCGGAGGGGGACAGGTGAATTACAATGAGCAGTTCTTC
TRBJ2-7 TRBV30 NA NA CAWSVRRYSYEQYF TGTGCCTGGAGTGTACGACGGTACTCCTACGAGCAGTACTTC
TRBJ2-7 TRBV7-8 NA TRBD1 CASSYGPGGVYEQYF TGTGCCAGCAGCTACGGGCCAGGGGGAGTCTACGAGCAGTACTTC
TRBJ2-6 TRBV2 once NA CASSEPGGGVSSGANVLTF TGTGCCAGCAGTGAACCCGGGGGCGGGGTAAGCTCTGGGGCCAACGTCCTGACTTTC
TRBJ1-2 TRBV6-5 once NA CASSYSAGDYYGYTF TGTGCCAGCAGTTACTCCGCAGGGGACTACTATGGCTACACCTTC
TRBJ2-2 TRBV7-9 NA TRBD2 CASTQHRGGHTGELFF TGTGCCAGCACCCAACACCGGGGGGGACACACCGGGGAGCTGTTTTTT
TRBJ2-7 TRBV19 NA NA CASSIGKVATHEQYF TGTGCCAGTAGTATAGGAAAGGTGGCGACCCACGAGCAGTACTTC
TRBJ2-7 TRBV11-2 NA NA CASSLDLEGTYEQYF TGTGCCAGCAGCTTAGATCTGGAGGGGACCTACGAGCAGTACTTC